These T cell receptor beta chains were read from a single sample in a study of T cells in tuberculosis. Assay: immunoSEQ multiplex PCR; the TCRdb copy retains only in-frame clones and omits some. The data hold around 40,000 clones, with approximately 93% observed a single time. The input for sequencing was PBMCs, taken at tuberculosis diagnosis. These receptors were taken from an adult with tuberculosis. Both conserved end residues are part of each CDR3. Fields, in order: CDR3 DNA, CDR3 protein, clone size, D gene, V gene, J gene. D genes are given only for firm matches. Clone sizes are given selectively: once, few, many, or a class where the clone is expanded.

DNA: TGTGCCAGCAGCGTGGGGACAGGGTACAATCAGCCCCAGCATTTT
CDR3: CASSVGTGYNQPQHF
size: once
D: TRBD1
V: TRBV9
J: TRBJ1-5

DNA: TGTGCCAGCAGTTACGGGGCAGGGCTCGCCTACGAGCAGTACTTC
CDR3: CASSYGAGLAYEQYF
size: NA
D: NA
V: TRBV6-6
J: TRBJ2-7

DNA: TGTGCCAGCAGTGAAGGACCGGGCTATGGCTACACCTTC
CDR3: CASSEGPGYGYTF
size: once
D: NA
V: TRBV6-1
J: TRBJ1-2

DNA: TGTGCCAGCAACCTAGCGGGGGGGCTCGATGAGCAGTTCTTC
CDR3: CASNLAGGLDEQFF
size: few
D: TRBD2
V: TRBV9
J: TRBJ2-1

DNA: TGTGCCAGCAGCCAAGGCAGGGGATATAATTCACCCCTCCACTTT
CDR3: CASSQGRGYNSPLHF
size: once
D: NA
V: TRBV14
J: TRBJ1-6

DNA: TGTGCCAGCAGTTACTCCCAGGGAAGGGGGTGGACTGAAGCTTTCTTT
CDR3: CASSYSQGRGWTEAFF
size: NA
D: NA
V: TRBV6-5
J: TRBJ1-1

DNA: TGTGCCAGCAGTGAATCTAGCGGGGGGGCAGATACGCAGTATTTT
CDR3: CASSESSGGADTQYF
size: NA
D: TRBD2
V: TRBV6-1
J: TRBJ2-3

DNA: TGTGCCAGCAGCCTGTCCCCAGGGACAGGGGAAGACGGGGAGCTGTTTTTT
CDR3: CASSLSPGTGEDGELFF
size: NA
D: TRBD1
V: TRBV7-7
J: TRBJ2-2

DNA: TGTGCCAGCAGTCCGACAGCAACTAATGAAAAACTGTTTTTT
CDR3: CASSPTATNEKLFF
size: NA
D: NA
V: TRBV27
J: TRBJ1-4

DNA: TGCAGCGTTGGGGATCCAACAGGGAAAAGGGGCTACACCTTC
CDR3: CSVGDPTGKRGYTF
size: NA
D: NA
V: TRBV29-1
J: TRBJ1-2

DNA: TGTGCCAGCATCATTTCCTCGGTCGTCACTGAAGCTTTCTTT
CDR3: CASIISSVVTEAFF
size: few
D: NA
V: TRBV28
J: TRBJ1-1

DNA: TGTGCCAGCTCACCCCCGAGGGACAGGGCGATCCACGAGCAGTACTTC
CDR3: CASSPPRDRAIHEQYF
size: NA
D: TRBD1
V: TRBV18
J: TRBJ2-7

DNA: TGTGCCAGCAGCGTCCGGGACAGAAGGGCTGGAAACACCATATATTTT
CDR3: CASSVRDRRAGNTIYF
size: NA
D: TRBD1
V: TRBV9
J: TRBJ1-3

DNA: TGTGCCAGCAGCCAGATACTAGCGGGGGGCACTAACTACAATGAGCAGTTCTTC
CDR3: CASSQILAGGTNYNEQFF
size: once
D: TRBD2
V: TRBV4-2
J: TRBJ2-1

DNA: TGTGCCAGCAGCCAGAGGACAGGGGGTAGTGGCTACACCTTC
CDR3: CASSQRTGGSGYTF
size: NA
D: TRBD1
V: TRBV5-8
J: TRBJ1-2

DNA: TGCGCCAGCAGCTTGGGGACAGGGATCGGGGAGCTGTTTTTT
CDR3: CASSLGTGIGELFF
size: NA
D: TRBD1
V: TRBV5-1
J: TRBJ2-2

DNA: TGCGCCAGCAGCTTGGGTACAGCCAACTATGGCTACACCTTC
CDR3: CASSLGTANYGYTF
size: NA
D: NA
V: TRBV5-1
J: TRBJ1-2

DNA: TGTGCCATCAGTGCTCCTAGCGGGGGGAAGACCTACACAGATACGCAGTATTTT
CDR3: CAISAPSGGKTYTDTQYF
size: once
D: TRBD2
V: TRBV10-3
J: TRBJ2-3

DNA: TGTGCCAGTAGTCCTCGCGGGGGTGCAAGCTCCTACAATGAGCAGTTCTTC
CDR3: CASSPRGGASSYNEQFF
size: NA
D: TRBD2
V: TRBV19
J: TRBJ2-1

DNA: TGTGCCAGCAGCTATAGGACCGGCGGGTACACAGATACGCAGTATTTT
CDR3: CASSYRTGGYTDTQYF
size: once
D: NA
V: TRBV13
J: TRBJ2-3

DNA: TGTGCCAGCTCACCACGGCAGGCCCCCTCCTACGAGCAGTACTTC
CDR3: CASSPRQAPSYEQYF
size: NA
D: NA
V: TRBV18
J: TRBJ2-7

DNA: TGTGCCAGCAGCTCGGGACAGGGGGCCACTGAAGCTTTCTTT
CDR3: CASSSGQGATEAFF
size: NA
D: TRBD1
V: TRBV7-2
J: TRBJ1-1

DNA: TGTGCCAGCAGTTTGCGGGACAGCTCCTACGAGCAGTACTTC
CDR3: CASSLRDSSYEQYF
size: NA
D: NA
V: TRBV28
J: TRBJ2-7